Presented here are 32 T cell receptor beta chains from one specimen sequenced in a study of neurological immune-mediated disorders. TCRdb re-derived calls from the 5' RACE reads in MiXCR, one entry per CDR3 protein. The sample contains tens of thousands of distinct CDR3 sequences, approximately 4.2% of which appear only once. The sample comprised PBMCs. The receptors here all came from a man aged 50 to 60 with multiple sclerosis.

This clonotype was detected many times. The chain is built from TRBV4-1 and TRBJ1-5, with TRBD1 identical over 8 bases. V shed 4 bases and J 5 bases; nucleotides not matched to a gene: 4. Germline V gene sequence: CDR1 MGHRA, CDR2 YSYEKL. CDR3 length equals 14 residues. Here the CDR3 reads CASSPGQGDQPQHF. CDR3 nucleotide sequence: TGCGCCAGCAGCCCCGGACAGGGCGATCAGCCCCAGCATTTT.

Concerning this clonotype itself: A read error may produce the germline difference seen at one junction end. This sequence joins TRBV20-1 and TRBJ1-5; a possible D gene is TRBD1 (6 bases). Germline V lookup: CDR1 DFQATT, CDR2 SNEGSKA (reference sequence). The CDR3 is made up of 17 amino acids. CDR3 sequence (DNA): TGCAGTGCTAGAGTCCCGGACAGACGAAATAGCAATCAGCCCCAGAATTTT. This codes for CSARVPDRRNSNQPQNF.

The table lists this clonotype with many counts. One junction end does not reproduce the germline sequence, and a read error may be involved. The V and J genes are TRBV9 and TRBJ1-6, with D unresolved. CDR3 length: 13 residues. CDR1 and CDR2 from the germline V gene are SGDLS and YYNGEE. The CDR3 is CASSVDSRSPLNF. In DNA form, the CDR3 reads TGTGCCAGCAGCGTAGACAGCCGGTCACCCCTCAACTTT.

Concerning this clonotype: This could be a read error, since a much larger clone is one nucleotide away. The gene calls are TRBV4-1 and TRBJ2-2; D unclear. Germline CDR1 and CDR2: MGHRA and YSYEKL. The CDR3 has 15 amino acids. The CDR3 DNA reads as TGCGCCAGCAGCCAAGGGGGTGGCGACACCTGGGAGCTGTTTTTT. Amino acid sequence: CASSQGGGDTWELFF.

V and J are TRBV5-4 and TRBJ1-2, with D unclear. From germline, CDR1 is SGHNT and CDR2 YYREEE (reference sequence). Trimming removed 4 bases at V and 5 bases at J, with 18 bases between. CDR3 length equals 15 residues. The CDR3 bases are TGTGCCAGCAGCGAAGGCCTGGATCGATTTTATGGCTACACCTTC. Translating it yields CASSEGLDRFYGYTF.

Many counts were recorded for this clonotype. The rearrangement uses TRBV5-1 and TRBJ1-1, with TRBD1 matching over 7 bases. V shed 3 bases, J shed 5 bases, and the junction held 1 base outside the gene matches. The CDR3 contains 12 residues. Per germline, CDR1 SGHRS and CDR2 YFSETQ. CDR3 nucleotide sequence: TGCGCCAGCAGCTGGGGACAGACTGAAGCTTTCTTT. Translated: CASSWGQTEAFF.

The chain has TRBV7-2 and TRBJ2-3, with 11 bases that match TRBD2. V was pared by 5 bases and J by 2 bases, with 12 bases of the junction left unmatched. Germline assignment: CDR1 SGHTA and CDR2 FQGNSA. This CDR3 region has 18 residues. This chain's CDR3 is CASSQGPTSGGLTDTQYF. CDR3 DNA: TGTGCCAGCAGCCAGGGGCCCACTAGCGGGGGCCTCACAGATACGCAGTATTTT.

This chain connects TRBV29-1 to TRBJ2-3; 7 bases agree with TRBD1. Germline assignment: CDR1 SQVTM and CDR2 ANQGSEA. J lost 1 base, V lost 5 bases, and 3 bases had no gene match. The CDR3 length is 13 residues. Written as DNA, the CDR3 is TGCAGCGTTACAGGACAGGGCACAGATACGCAGTATTTT. This encodes CSVTGQGTDTQYF.

V and J are TRBV10-2 and TRBJ1-5; a weak D match, TRBD1 (5 bases). Germline V gene data show CDR1 as WSHSY and CDR2 as SAAADI. This CDR3 region has 14 residues. Trimming cost V 3 bases and J 7 bases, with 13 bases left between them. CDR3 coding DNA: TGCGCCAGCAGTGAAGGGGCCCCCTGGCAGCCCCAGCATTTT. Residues: CASSEGAPWQPQHF.

Only a few counts were recorded for this clonotype. Just one base apart from a much larger clone, this may be a read error. The chain joins TRBV20-1 to TRBJ2-7, with a possible D match to TRBD2 (5 bases). Germline assignment: CDR1 DFQATT and CDR2 SNEGSKA (reference sequence). V lost 3 bases and J lost 0, with 9 bases in between. The CDR3 loop spans 13 amino acids. The CDR3 nucleotides are TGCAGTGCTAGGGGAGAAACCTCCTACGAGCAGTACTTC. It translates to CSARGETSYEQYF.

There are many counts of this clonotype. The V call is TRBV4-1, the J call TRBJ1-1; 9 nucleotides line up with TRBD1. The CDR3 extends over 17 amino acids. Germline V lookup: CDR1 MGHRA, CDR2 YSYEKL. Germline trimming cut 2 bases from V and 0 bases from J; bases unmatched to any gene: 7. CDR3 coding DNA: TGCGCCAGCAGCCAATTATCCACAGGGGGCATGAACACTGAAGCTTTCTTT. Its protein product is CASSQLSTGGMNTEAFF.

This clonotype came up many times. The J gene is TRBJ1-1, the V gene TRBV7-9; perhaps TRBD1 as D (6 bases). Trimming stripped 5 bases from V and 1 base from J, with 11 bases between. The CDR3 loop spans 14 amino acids. CDR1 is SEHNR and CDR2 is FQNEAQ in the germline V gene (reference sequence). CDR3 sequence: CASSPGQKNTEAFF. The CDR3 DNA reads TGTGCCAGCAGCCCCGGACAGAAGAACACTGAAGCTTTCTTT.

In this sample, this clonotype turned up a few times. This may stem from a read error, because a much larger clone lies one nucleotide away. The genes are TRBV7-9 and TRBJ2-2; D not certain. This CDR3 spans 14 amino acids. The germline CDR1 and CDR2 sequences are SEHNR and FQNEAQ (reference sequence). Trimming left V 1 base short and J 4 bases short, with 7 bases between. The CDR3 bases are TGTGCCAGCAGCTTAGTAAAGACCACCGGGGAGCTGTTTTTT. It translates to CASSLVKTTGELFF.

At least ten counts were recorded for this clonotype. The chain employs TRBV27 and TRBJ1-4, with 9 bases identical to TRBD1. This CDR3 region has 13 residues. Germline V lookup: CDR1 MNHEY, CDR2 SMNVEV (reference sequence). With 5 bases clipped from V and 8 bases from J, the junction kept 3 bases outside the gene matches. In DNA, the CDR3 is TGTGCCAGCAGTAGACAGGGGGGCGAAAAACTGTTTTTT. Protein product: CASSRQGGEKLFF.

This clonotype showed up many times. The chain combines TRBV27 with TRBJ2-7; 7 nucleotides align to TRBD2. V shed 5 bases and J 4 bases; nucleotides not matched to a gene: 5. The germline V gene encodes CDR1 MNHEY and CDR2 SMNVEV (reference sequence). The CDR3 has 13 amino acids. As DNA, the CDR3 is TGTGCCAGCAGTGGGGGGGGGAGGTACGAGCAGTACTTC. It codes for CASSGGGRYEQYF.

Ten or more counts support this clonotype. The gene calls are TRBV20-1 and TRBJ2-1; 7 nucleotides agree with TRBD1. In germline, CDR1 is DFQATT, CDR2 SNEGSKA (reference sequence). V shed 3 bases, J shed 5 bases, and the junction held 13 bases outside the gene matches. The CDR3 is made up of 16 amino acids. CDR3 in DNA: TGCAGTGCTAGGAGGCCTACAGGGGCGCTAAACAATGAGCAGTTCTTC. Translating gives CSARRPTGALNNEQFF.

This clonotype was detected ten times or more. This chain links TRBV5-6 with TRBJ2-1; 9 positions agree with TRBD1. The CDR3 loop spans 14 amino acids. With 5 bases clipped from V and 3 bases from J, the junction kept 3 bases outside the gene matches. Germline V gene data show CDR1 as SGHDT and CDR2 as YYEEEE. CDR3 protein: CASRGTGYYNEQFF. As DNA, the CDR3 is TGTGCCAGCAGGGGGACAGGGTACTACAATGAGCAGTTCTTC.

The sample holds a few counts of this clonotype. The V gene is TRBV5-1, the J gene TRBJ1-5; D remains unclear. The CDR3 totals 14 residues. Germline V gives CDR1 SGHRS, CDR2 YFSETQ. Trimming stripped 0 bases from V and 3 bases from J, with 7 bases between. The CDR3 DNA is TGCGCCAGCAGCTTGGACGGAAACAATCAGCCCCAGCATTTT. It specifies CASSLDGNNQPQHF.

This clonotype was seen ten or more times. The J gene is TRBJ2-5, the V gene TRBV10-3; a possible D gene is TRBD1 (6 bases). CDR3 length equals 14 residues. V shed 6 bases and J shed 2 bases, with 13 bases lying between them. Per the germline V gene, CDR1 is ENHRY and CDR2 is SYGVKD. CDR3 sequence (DNA): TGTGCCATCAGCCCCTCACAGGGACAAGAGACCCAGTACTTC. This encodes CAISPSQGQETQYF.

A note on this clonotype: The junction departs from germline at one end; a sequencing error may be responsible. This chain links TRBV10-3 with TRBJ1-5; TRBD1 aligns across 9 bases. This CDR3 is 13 amino acids long. Germline CDR1 ENHRY, CDR2 SYGVKD. The CDR3 sequence is CAIRGTGHQPQNF. The CDR3 coding sequence is TGTGCCATCAGGGGGACAGGGCATCAGCCCCAGAATTTT.

This clonotype was detected ten times or more. This CDR3 reads CASRPSGGAETGELFF. The CDR3 nucleotides are TGTGCCAGCAGGCCTAGCGGGGGGGCTGAGACCGGGGAGCTGTTTTTT. J is TRBJ2-2 and V is TRBV11-2; 12 nucleotides line up with TRBD2. The CDR3 spans 16 residues. The V and J ends lost 6 bases and 5 bases, in that order; junction bases with no gene match: 7. Germline-derived CDR1 and CDR2 are SGHAT and FQNNGV.

This clonotype was seen ten or more times. The V and J genes are TRBV10-3 and TRBJ2-3; D gene uncertain. Deletions cut 0 bases from V and 5 bases from J, with 3 bases between. This CDR3 is 12 amino acids long. Germline CDR1 is ENHRY and CDR2 is SYGVKD. The CDR3 sequence: CAISESIDTQYF. As DNA, the CDR3 is TGTGCCATCAGTGAGTCGATAGATACGCAGTATTTT.

This clonotype was found many times. This rearrangement joins TRBV7-9 to TRBJ2-3; D is perhaps TRBD1 (6 bases). Trimming took 3 bases from V and 0 from J, leaving 13 bases between them. The CDR3 has 16 residues. Germline V gene lookup returns CDR1 SEHNR and CDR2 FQNEAQ (reference sequence). The CDR3 sequence is CASSFAGGGSTDTQYF. In nucleotides, the CDR3 is TGTGCCAGCAGCTTTGCCGGTGGGGGCAGCACAGATACGCAGTATTTT.

This clonotype was counted ten times or more. J is TRBJ2-1 and V is TRBV15; TRBD1 aligns across 7 bases. The CDR3 runs 12 residues. Looked up from germline, CDR1 is LNHNV and CDR2 is YYDKDF (reference sequence). V was clipped by 4 bases and J by 12 bases; unmatched bases: 6. CDR3 loop: CATSKGARGQFF. The CDR3 bases are TGTGCCACCAGCAAGGGGGCACGGGGGCAGTTCTTC.

This clonotype was seen ten or more times. The chain recombines TRBV5-1 with TRBJ2-5; 7 nucleotides align to TRBD2. The germline CDR1 and CDR2 sequences are SGHRS and YFSETQ. This CDR3 contains 14 residues. V shed 4 bases and J 5 bases; nucleotides not matched to a gene: 8. CDR3 loop: CASSGGGPGETQYF. CDR3 nucleotides: TGCGCCAGCAGCGGGGGGGGACCCGGGGAGACCCAGTACTTC.

The rearrangement links TRBV11-2 to TRBJ2-3, with D perhaps matching TRBD1 or TRBD2 (6 bases each). Trimming removed 2 bases from V and 3 bases from J, with 27 bases in between. The length of the CDR3 is 20 residues. CDR1 and CDR2 from the germline V gene are SGHAT and FQNNGV. The CDR3 spells CASSLRVGLLSGAPTDTQYF. Written as DNA, the CDR3 is TGTGCCAGCAGCTTACGAGTCGGGCTGTTATCGGGGGCACCAACAGATACGCAGTATTTT. Combining the CDR3 with reference TRBV11-2 and TRBJ2-3 gives the whole variable domain EAGVAQSPRYKIIEKRQSVAFWCNPISGHATLYWYQQILGQGPKLLIQFQNNGVVDDSQLPKDRFSAERLKGVDSTLKIQPAKLEDSAVYLCASSLRVGLLSGAPTDTQYFGPGTRLTVL.

There are many counts of this clonotype. This chain joins TRBV3-1 and TRBJ1-2; D is possibly TRBD1 (6 bases). Germline V gives CDR1 LGHDT, CDR2 YNNKEL (reference sequence). The V gene lost 1 base and the J gene lost 6 bases, with 9 bases spanning the gap. The CDR3 consists of 13 residues. The CDR3 DNA follows: TGTGCCAGCAGCCAAGCAGGGGTTCATGGCTACACCTTC. It codes for CASSQAGVHGYTF.

This clonotype was seen more than once but under ten times. CDR3 nucleotide sequence: TGTGCCAGCAGTGAAGCCCCGGGACAGGACACTTCTGGAAACACCATATATTTT. This gives the protein CASSEAPGQDTSGNTIYF. The J gene is TRBJ1-3, the V gene TRBV2, with 8 bases matching TRBD1. The junction had 8 bases not matched to a gene; V was cut back by 0 bases and J by 1 base. There are 18 residues in the CDR3. Germline lookup yields CDR1 SNHLY and CDR2 FYNNEI.

At least ten counts were recorded for this clonotype. The rearrangement uses TRBV7-2 and TRBJ1-6; 7 nucleotides agree with TRBD1. The CDR3 runs 15 residues. V was pared by 5 bases and J by 10 bases, with 11 bases of the junction left unmatched. In germline, CDR1 is SGHTA, CDR2 FQGNSA. The CDR3 loop is CASSNSGTVLSPLHF. Here the CDR3 DNA reads TGTGCCAGCAGCAACTCCGGGACAGTTCTGTCACCCCTCCACTTT. Full variable domain (rest looked up from reference TRBV7-2 and TRBJ1-6): GAGVSQSPSNKVTEKGKDVELRCDPISGHTALYWYRQSLGQGLEFLIYFQGNSAPDKSGLPSDRFSAERTGGSVSTLTIQRTQQEDSAVYLCASSNSGTVLSPLHFGNGTRLTVT.

This clonotype was counted ten times or more. The chain combines TRBV4-1 with TRBJ2-2; D remains unclear. The ends were cut back, 6 bases at V and 2 bases at J, with 13 bases in the middle. The CDR3 sequence is 15 residues long. Germline CDR1 reads MGHRA; CDR2 reads YSYEKL. The CDR3 here is CASRQTLRNTGELFF. CDR3 coding DNA: TGCGCCAGCAGACAAACGCTTAGAAACACCGGGGAGCTGTTTTTT.

This clonotype was seen repeatedly, ten times or more. The J gene is TRBJ1-1, the V gene TRBV3-1; D remains ambiguous. The CDR3 spans 16 residues. V lost 2 bases to trimming and J lost 2 bases, with 15 bases between them. Germline values: CDR1 LGHDT, CDR2 YNNKEL (reference sequence). Written as DNA, the CDR3 is TGTGCCAGCAGCCAAAACTTGCGTTTTGGAAACACTGAAGCTTTCTTT. Translated: CASSQNLRFGNTEAFF.

Many counts were recorded for this clonotype. The chain uses TRBV20-1 and TRBJ2-7; a possible D gene is TRBD1 (6 bases). Germline CDR1 is DFQATT and CDR2 is SNEGSKA (reference sequence). Trimming stripped 6 bases from V and 2 bases from J, with 17 bases between. This CDR3 spans 14 amino acids. The CDR3 reads CSASTQQGTYEQYF. The CDR3 region has the DNA TGCAGTGCAAGCACCCAACAGGGAACCTACGAGCAGTACTTC.